Reported below is one T cell receptor (beta chain). Its antigen remains unidentified. The sample originates from a study of OX40 agonist ivuxolimab in advanced cancers. Study-wide background: The group had a mean age of around 60 years, ranged from about 23 to 85, and was 80% to 85% male.

The protocol was immunoSEQ multiplex PCR, while the TCRdb copy is restricted to in-frame clones and leaves out a portion. In the table there are approximately 47,000 clones, roughly 81% of which are singletons. Study observations and caveats: By week 6 at 0.1 to 3.0 mg/kg, blood CD4+ and CD8+ T cells had expanded clonally.

This sequence originates from an adult with an advanced solid tumor such as melanoma, head and neck, liver or kidney cancer. Specimen: CD4+ or CD8+ T cells sorted from blood, collected in a trial of the OX40 agonist ivuxolimab.

The CDR3 DNA is TGCGCCAGCAGCCCCAGACAGGGGGCAACGCTCGAGCAGTACTTC. Its protein is CASSPRQGATLEQYF. The rearrangement links TRBV4-1 to TRBJ2-7; 10 nucleotides match TRBD1. V was clipped by 4 bases and J by 6 bases; unmatched bases: 9. Germline CDR1 MGHRA, CDR2 YSYEKL. The CDR3 length is 15 residues.